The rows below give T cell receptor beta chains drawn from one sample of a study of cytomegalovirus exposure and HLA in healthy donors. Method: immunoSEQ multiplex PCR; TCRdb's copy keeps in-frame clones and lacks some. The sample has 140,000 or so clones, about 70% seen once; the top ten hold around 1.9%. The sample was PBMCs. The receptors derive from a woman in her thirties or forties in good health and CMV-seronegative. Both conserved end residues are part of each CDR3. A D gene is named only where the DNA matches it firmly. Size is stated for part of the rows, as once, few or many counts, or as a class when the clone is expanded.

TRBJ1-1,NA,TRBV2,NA,CASSSMGAGTEAFF
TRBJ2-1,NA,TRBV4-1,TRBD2,CASSPKTSGKNFDEQFF
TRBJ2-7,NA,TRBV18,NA,CASSPLSRDEQYF
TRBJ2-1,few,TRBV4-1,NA,CASSPRRVNEQFF
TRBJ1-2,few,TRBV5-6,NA,CASTVGGSVYGYTF
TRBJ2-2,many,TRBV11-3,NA,CASSLSYMTEPNTGELFF
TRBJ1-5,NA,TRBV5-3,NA,CARSLGAGPAVDQPQHF
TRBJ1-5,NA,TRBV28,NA,CASSYARNQPQHF
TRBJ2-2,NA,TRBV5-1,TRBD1,CASSGGQGNTGELFF
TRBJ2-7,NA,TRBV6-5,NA,CASSYSSSLYEQYF
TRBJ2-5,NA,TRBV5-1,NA,CASRPDIQETQYF
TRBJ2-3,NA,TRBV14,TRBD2,CASSLIGLAGEFYSTDTQYF
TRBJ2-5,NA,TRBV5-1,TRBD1,CASSLGTGTQETQYF
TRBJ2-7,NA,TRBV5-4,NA,CASSSEPGYEQYF
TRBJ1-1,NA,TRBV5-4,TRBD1,CASSFTDRVNTEAFF
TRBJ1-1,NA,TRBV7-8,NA,CASSYRNMNTEAFF
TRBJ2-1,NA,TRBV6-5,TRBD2,CASSYAGGRQFF
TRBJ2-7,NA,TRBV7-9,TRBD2,CASSPDGLGTRYF
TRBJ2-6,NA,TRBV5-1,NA,CASSLEAAGSGANVLTF
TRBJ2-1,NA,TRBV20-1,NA,CSASFHEQFF
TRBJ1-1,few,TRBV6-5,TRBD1,CASSLGQPLNTEAFF
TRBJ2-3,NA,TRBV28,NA,CASMSLANTDTQYF
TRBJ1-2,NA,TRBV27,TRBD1,CASSSRDRVNSNYGYTF
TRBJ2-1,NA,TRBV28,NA,CASSLRNLREEQFF
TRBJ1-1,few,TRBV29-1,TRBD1,CSAYRGTGGRAFF
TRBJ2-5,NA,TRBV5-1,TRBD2,CASSFGRGAGDETQYF
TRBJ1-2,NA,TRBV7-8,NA,CASSPRFGRGYTF
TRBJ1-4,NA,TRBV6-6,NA,CASSYGWAGRGELFF
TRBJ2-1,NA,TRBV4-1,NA,CASSQDLGVAEFF
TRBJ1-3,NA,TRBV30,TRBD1,CAWSPTSGGSGNTIYF
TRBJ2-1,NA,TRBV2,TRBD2,CASRGLAGGKGDEQFF
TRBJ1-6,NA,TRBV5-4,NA,CASSPQGGLSNSPLHF
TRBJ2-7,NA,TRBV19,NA,CASAGPSSYEQYF
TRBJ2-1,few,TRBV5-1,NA,CASSLESSYNEQFF
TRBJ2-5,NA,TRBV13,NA,CASSLQGRETQYF
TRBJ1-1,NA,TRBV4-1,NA,CASSQESQETEAFF
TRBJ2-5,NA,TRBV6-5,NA,CASSTLGDEETQYF
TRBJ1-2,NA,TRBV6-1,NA,CASRAGILSNYGYTF
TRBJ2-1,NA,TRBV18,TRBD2,CASSPPAGGSYNEQFF
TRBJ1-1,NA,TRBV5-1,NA,CASSPFLDSRNTEAFF
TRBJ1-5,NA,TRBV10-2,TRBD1,CASSGPGQGVYSNQPQHF
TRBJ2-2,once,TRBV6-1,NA,CASQSMGAQSGELFF
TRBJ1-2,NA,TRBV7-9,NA,CASSPVGKAIGYTF
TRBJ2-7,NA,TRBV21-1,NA,CASKPDNLYEQYF